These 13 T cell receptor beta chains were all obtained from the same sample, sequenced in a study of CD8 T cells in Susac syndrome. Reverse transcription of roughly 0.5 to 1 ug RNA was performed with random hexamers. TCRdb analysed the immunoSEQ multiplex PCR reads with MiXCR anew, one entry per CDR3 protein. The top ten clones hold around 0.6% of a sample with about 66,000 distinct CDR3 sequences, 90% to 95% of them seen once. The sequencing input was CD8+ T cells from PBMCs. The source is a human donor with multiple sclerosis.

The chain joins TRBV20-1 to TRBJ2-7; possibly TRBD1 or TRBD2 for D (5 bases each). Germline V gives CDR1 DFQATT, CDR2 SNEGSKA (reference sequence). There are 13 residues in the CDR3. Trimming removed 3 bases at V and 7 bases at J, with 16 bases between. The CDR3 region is CSASLGPLIEQYF. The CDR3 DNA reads TGCAGTGCTAGTTTGGGACCCTTAATAGAGCAGTACTTC.

The CDR3 DNA follows: TGTGCCAGCCGGGCTGGGAACGAAAAACTGTTTTTT. This translates into CASRAGNEKLFF. The V call is TRBV25-1, the J call TRBJ1-4; D not resolved. The CDR3 runs to 12 residues. The V gene lost 8 bases and the J gene lost 8 bases, with 12 bases spanning the gap. Germline CDR1 MGHDK, CDR2 SYGVNS.

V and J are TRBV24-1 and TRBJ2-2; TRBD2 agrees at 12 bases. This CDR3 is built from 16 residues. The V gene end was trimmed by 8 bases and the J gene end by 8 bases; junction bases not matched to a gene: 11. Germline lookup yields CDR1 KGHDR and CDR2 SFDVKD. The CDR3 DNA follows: TGTGCCACCATGGGACTAGCGGGCCAACAGGCAGGGGAGCTGTTTTTT. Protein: CATMGLAGQQAGELFF.

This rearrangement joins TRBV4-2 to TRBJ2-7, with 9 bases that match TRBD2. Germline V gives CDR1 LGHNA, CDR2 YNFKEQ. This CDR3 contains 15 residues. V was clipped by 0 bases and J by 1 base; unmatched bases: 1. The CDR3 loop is CASSQDAGGSYEQYF. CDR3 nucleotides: TGTGCCAGCAGCCAAGATGCGGGAGGGTCCTACGAGCAGTACTTC.

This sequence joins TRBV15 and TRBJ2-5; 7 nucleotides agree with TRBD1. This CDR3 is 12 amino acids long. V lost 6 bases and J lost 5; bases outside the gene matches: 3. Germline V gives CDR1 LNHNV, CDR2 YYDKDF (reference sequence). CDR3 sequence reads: CATSRQGETQYF. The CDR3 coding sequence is TGTGCCACCAGTCGACAGGGTGAGACCCAGTACTTC.

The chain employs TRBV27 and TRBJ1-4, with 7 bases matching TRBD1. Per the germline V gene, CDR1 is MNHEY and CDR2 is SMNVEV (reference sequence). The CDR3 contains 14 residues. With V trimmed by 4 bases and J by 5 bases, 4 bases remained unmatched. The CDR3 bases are TGTGCCAGCAGTTGGGACAGCCCAAATGAAAAACTGTTTTTT. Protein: CASSWDSPNEKLFF.

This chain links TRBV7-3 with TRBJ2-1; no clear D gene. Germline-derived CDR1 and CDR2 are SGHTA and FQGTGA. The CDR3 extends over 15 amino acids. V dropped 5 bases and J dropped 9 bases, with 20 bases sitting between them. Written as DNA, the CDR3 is TGTGCCAGCAGCCCCGGTGTTTCTCCCTTTACTGAGCAGTTCTTC. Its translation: CASSPGVSPFTEQFF.

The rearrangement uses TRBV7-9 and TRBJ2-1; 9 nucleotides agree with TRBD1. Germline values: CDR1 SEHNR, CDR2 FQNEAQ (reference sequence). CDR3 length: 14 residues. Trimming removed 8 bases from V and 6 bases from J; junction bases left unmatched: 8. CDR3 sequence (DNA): TGTGCCAGCGGCTATCTGACAGGGGGCAATGAGCAGTTCTTC. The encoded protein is CASGYLTGGNEQFF.

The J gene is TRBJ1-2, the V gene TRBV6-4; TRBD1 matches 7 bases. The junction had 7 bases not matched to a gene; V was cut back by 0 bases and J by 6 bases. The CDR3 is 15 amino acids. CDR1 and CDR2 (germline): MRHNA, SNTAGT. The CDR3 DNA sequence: TGTGCCAGCAGTGACTCTCTGAAGGGGGCGGATGGCTACACCTTC. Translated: CASSDSLKGADGYTF.

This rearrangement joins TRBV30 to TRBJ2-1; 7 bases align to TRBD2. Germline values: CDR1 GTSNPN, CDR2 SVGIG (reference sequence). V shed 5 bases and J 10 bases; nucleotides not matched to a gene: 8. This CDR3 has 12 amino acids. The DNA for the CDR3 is TGTGCCTGGTCTGCTATGGGGGGGGAGCAGTTCTTC. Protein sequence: CAWSAMGGEQFF.

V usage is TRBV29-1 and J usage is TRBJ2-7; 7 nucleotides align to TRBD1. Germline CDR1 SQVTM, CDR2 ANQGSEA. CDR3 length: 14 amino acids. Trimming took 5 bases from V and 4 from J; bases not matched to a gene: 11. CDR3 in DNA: TGCAGCGTTAACTCCGGGACAGAAGCTTACGAGCAGTACTTC. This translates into CSVNSGTEAYEQYF.

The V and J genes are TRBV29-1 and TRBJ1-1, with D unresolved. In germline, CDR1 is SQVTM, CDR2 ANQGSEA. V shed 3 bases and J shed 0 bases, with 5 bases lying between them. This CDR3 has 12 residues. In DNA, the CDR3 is TGCAGCGTTGATTACTTGAACACTGAAGCTTTCTTT. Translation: CSVDYLNTEAFF.

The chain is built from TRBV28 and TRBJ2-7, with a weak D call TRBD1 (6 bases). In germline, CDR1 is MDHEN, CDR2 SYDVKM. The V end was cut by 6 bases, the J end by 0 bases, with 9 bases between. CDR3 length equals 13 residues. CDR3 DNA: TGTGCCAGCAGCCGACAGGACTCCTACGAGCAGTACTTC. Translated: CASSRQDSYEQYF.